The following is a TCR beta chain sequence with its context. Its target is not known. The V segment lost 5 bases and the J segment 1 base; nucleotides outside the gene matches: 6. The CDR3 is made up of 15 amino acids. Germline loops: CDR1 LNHNV, CDR2 YYDKDF (reference sequence). This record comes from a study of CD8+CD57+ T cells in acquired aplastic anemia. Study background: Sorted CD4+ and CD8+ cells yielded 3.2 ug of DNA on average.

Whole-study findings and limits: In common between the patients and the controls were nearly 30 CD8+ CDR3 sequences.

The patients chosen for sequencing had shown expansion of CD8+CD57+ cells (detected by flow cytometry). The TCR beta profiling, which covered VDJ combination and CDR3 sequence, was carried out using genomic DNA as the template. TCRdb itself ran the reads through MiXCR, one entry per CDR3 protein. The table records 200,000 or so distinct CDR3 sequences, under 50% of them present only once. The chain combines TRBV15 with TRBJ1-1; 8 nucleotides match TRBD1. This TCR was recovered from a human donor with aplastic anemia. The source material was sorted CD4+, CD8+, or CD8+CD57+ T cells (not recorded which) from PBMCs. The CDR3 spells CATSGRGLGNTEAFF. The DNA of the CDR3 is TGTGCCACCAGCGGCAGGGGGCTGGGGAACACTGAAGCTTTCTTT.